The 5 T cell receptor beta chains below all came from one sample that was sequenced in a study of T cells in women clearing cervical HPV infection. Assay: immunoSEQ multiplex PCR; the TCRdb copy retains only in-frame clones and omits some. Here the sample table reports 20,000 to 25,000 clones. Sequencing input: blood buffy coat. The receptors come from a woman aged 18-69 years with a cervical HPV16 infection that either progressed to CIN3+ or cleared (not recorded which).

As for this clone: The read finishes 3 residues shy of the CDR3 end, and the germline J gene is used to complete it. The chain uses TRBV2 and TRBJ2-1, with D maybe TRBD1 (5 bases). Deletions cut 7 bases from V and 0 bases from J, with 13 bases between. Per the germline V gene, CDR1 is SNHLY and CDR2 is FYNNEI. The CDR3 is made up of 15 amino acids. The DNA read from the CDR3 is TGTGCCAGCAAGGGGTGGAGCTACTCCTACAATGAG. This encodes CASKGWSYSYNE. The whole CDR3 protein is CASKGWSYSYNEQFF.

Remarks on this clone: Sequencing ends 3 residues short of the CDR3 end; the germline J gene provides the rest. The chain combines TRBV7-2 with TRBJ2-7; 7 bases align to TRBD1. This CDR3 is built from 14 residues. Germline CDR1 SGHTA, CDR2 FQGNSA. V trimming: 2 bases; J trimming: 3 bases; junction bases outside the gene matches: 4. The DNA read from the CDR3 is TGTGCCAGCAGCTTAACGGGACAGAACTACGAG. Translated: CASSLTGQNYE. Given in full, the CDR3 is CASSLTGQNYEQYF. Variable domain in full (rest from reference TRBV7-2 and TRBJ2-7): GAGVSQSPSNKVTEKGKDVELRCDPISGHTALYWYRQSLGQGLEFLIYFQGNSAPDKSGLPSDRFSAERTGGSVSTLTIQRTQQEDSAVYLCASSLTGQNYEQYFGPGTRLTVT.

About this clone itself: The read is 3 residues too short to cover the CDR3 end, so that end is filled in from the germline J gene. The chain has TRBV12-3 or TRBV12-4 and TRBJ2-7; weak D call: TRBD2 (5 bases). V was trimmed by 5 bases and J by 6 bases, leaving 11 bases between them. This CDR3 has 12 amino acids. The CDR3 sequence is CASSGVAGEQYF. Partial CDR3 DNA: TGTGCCAGCAGTGGCGTGGCGGGCGAG.

Of note for this clone: The read ends 3 residues shy of where the CDR3 ends; the end is completed using the germline J gene. The J gene is TRBJ1-2, the V gene TRBV5-1; no clear D gene. Germline CDR1 is SGHRS and CDR2 is YFSETQ. The CDR3 consists of 13 residues. Trimming pared 5 bases from V and 1 base from J, leaving 9 bases between. The CDR3 reads CASSLADNYGYTF. The DNA read from the CDR3 is TGCGCCAGCAGTCTAGCAGATAACTATGGC. Complete variable domain (other parts from reference TRBV5-1 and TRBJ1-2): KAGVTQTPRYLIKTRGQQVTLSCSPISGHRSVSWYQQTPGQGLQFLFEYFSETQRNKGNFPGRFSGRQFSNSRSEMNVSTLELGDSALYLCASSLADNYGYTFGSGTRLTVV.

Of note for this clone: The read terminates 3 residues ahead of where the CDR3 ends, so the germline J gene completes it. The genes are TRBV19 and TRBJ1-4, with 7 bases lining up with TRBD1. J lost 1 base, V lost 4 bases, and 3 bases had no gene match. The CDR3 covers 15 residues. CDR1 is LNHDA and CDR2 is SQIVND in the germline V gene (reference sequence). The CDR3 protein is CASSTRQGTNEKLFF. CDR3 DNA (partial): TGTGCCAGTAGTACCCGACAGGGAACTAATGAAAAA.